The subject of this entry is one TCR beta chain. Its antigen is unknown. The data belong to a study of PD-1 blockade in classical Hodgkin lymphoma. Findings of the study overall: There remain no defined causes for the repertoire differences, which possibly reflect disease activity or prior therapy. A reduction in baseline TCR diversity was reportedly seen in newly diagnosed patients relative to healthy donors. It was among complete responders that baseline diversity resembled that of newly diagnosed patients. Some patients began nivolumab under 1 year after ASCT. These patients were excluded from later analyses.

All the patients suffered relapse after autologous stem cell transplantation, and brentuximab vedotin exposure differed. Clones were read by immunoSEQ multiplex PCR, and TCRdb kept only the in-frame ones, dropping some. The sample holds roughly 150,000 clones, around 84% seen once. Per the germline V gene, CDR1 is MNHEY and CDR2 is SVGAGI. This CDR3 is 13 amino acids long. With 7 bases removed from V and 8 bases from J, the gap between germline ends came to 17 bases. The clonotype comes from a human donor with classical Hodgkin lymphoma. The chain has TRBV6-5 and TRBJ1-2, with no clear D. This specimen was peripheral blood mononuclear cells (PBMCs), taken before the second cycle of nivolumab. The CDR3 sequence: CASKAGGFGGYTF. The CDR3 DNA is TGTGCCAGCAAGGCAGGTGGATTCGGGGGCTACACCTTC.